This entry lists 4 T cell receptor beta chains sequenced from one sample in a study of beta chain features in type 1 diabetes. Expressed TCRB transcripts were sequenced because the entire RNA isolate underwent reverse transcription. Assay used: immunoSEQ multiplex PCR; TCRdb lists only in-frame clones, some missing. The repertoire holds about 900,000 clones, with 17% as singletons. The sample consisted of naive CD4+ T cells from blood. These receptors all stem from a woman between 18 and 29 years old in good health.

In nucleotides, the CDR3 is TGTGCCAGCAGTGACAGGGTTAGCTATGGCTACACCTTC. Encoded protein: CASSDRVSYGYTF. This chain connects TRBV25-1 to TRBJ1-2; the D gene is possibly TRBD1 (5 bases). V lost 3 bases, J lost 4 bases, and 9 bases lay in between. CDR1 is MGHDK and CDR2 is SYGVNS in the germline V gene. The CDR3 length is 13 residues.

The genes are TRBV19 and TRBJ1-2; no firm D call. The length of the CDR3 is 13 residues. From germline, CDR1 is LNHDA and CDR2 SQIVND (reference sequence). Trimming stripped 8 bases from V and 0 bases from J, with 10 bases between. CDR3 region: CASVGETNYGYTF. For the CDR3, the DNA is TGTGCCAGTGTCGGAGAGACTAACTATGGCTACACCTTC.

The rearrangement links TRBV15 to TRBJ2-7; 7 bases align to TRBD2. Germline loops: CDR1 LNHNV, CDR2 YYDKDF (reference sequence). Trimming removed 0 bases from V and 4 bases from J; junction bases left unmatched: 3. The CDR3 is 14 residues long. CDR3 residues: CATSRDRAGYEQYF. The CDR3 nucleotides are TGTGCCACCAGCAGAGATCGAGCGGGGTACGAGCAGTACTTC.

The chain carries TRBV18 and TRBJ1-2, with D possibly being TRBD1 (5 bases). This CDR3 comprises 18 residues. The V end lost 2 bases, the J end lost 4 bases, and 23 bases lay between the germline ends. Germline loops: CDR1 KGHSH, CDR2 LQKENI. DNA for the CDR3: TGTGCCAGCTCACCAGGGATTTCGACAGCCGGTCCCTCCTATGGCTACACCTTC. Translating gives CASSPGISTAGPSYGYTF. The full variable domain, rest sourced from reference TRBV18 and TRBJ1-2, is NAGVMQNPRHLVRRRGQEARLRCSPMKGHSHVYWYRQLPEEGLKFMVYLQKENIIDESGMPKERFSAEFPKEGPSILRIQQVVRGDSAAYFCASSPGISTAGPSYGYTFGSGTRLTVV.